One and the same sample provided the 2 T cell receptor beta chains below, sequenced in a study of blood T cell repertoires in COVID-19. TCRdb keeps only in-frame clones here, not all; method: immunoSEQ multiplex PCR. The sample lists about 220,000 clones; about three quarters were seen once. The specimen was peripheral blood. These receptors all come from a woman aged 70-85 years with acute or convalescent COVID-19.

This clone turned up a few times. This sequence joins TRBV6-6 and TRBJ2-2, with 7 bases that match TRBD2. The germline gives CDR1 MNHNY, CDR2 SVGAGI (reference sequence). The length of the CDR3 is 16 residues. After removal of 4 bases from V and 5 bases from J, the junction contained 10 bases not matched to a gene. CDR3 region: CASSSQLARETGELFF. The CDR3 nucleotides are TGTGCCAGCAGTTCCCAACTAGCGCGCGAAACCGGGGAGCTGTTTTTT.

The chain recombines TRBV5-1 with TRBJ2-3; 8 bases fit TRBD1. The CDR3 consists of 15 residues. V lost 3 bases, J lost 1 base, and 4 bases stayed unmatched. Germline-derived CDR1 and CDR2 are SGHRS and YFSETQ. For the CDR3, the DNA is TGCGCCAGCAGCTCGGAGGACAGGGGCACAGATACGCAGTATTTT. Translating it yields CASSSEDRGTDTQYF.